One and the same sample provided the 21 T cell receptor beta chains below, sequenced in a study of regulatory T cells in long-lasting Graves disease. The TCR beta library used iRepertoire HTBI primers with Arm-PCR amplification of CDR3. TCRdb analysed the multiplex PCR reads with MiXCR anew, one entry per CDR3 protein. Among fewer than 400,000 distinct CDR3 sequences listed, about 20% were seen once. Time point indicated: persistent/refractory GD, antithyroid drugs over 5 years with positive TRAb. Preparation of the TCR library used RNA extracted from PBMCs. Sequenced here: peripheral blood mononuclear cells (PBMCs), sampled when the disease was refractory, from a patient treated with antithyroid drugs. These receptors were collected from a female donor with Graves disease.

This clonotype was counted ten times or more. J is TRBJ2-2 and V is TRBV7-2; D tentatively reads TRBD1 or TRBD2 (5 bases each). Deletions cut 9 bases from V and 3 bases from J, with 17 bases between. The CDR3 consists of 15 residues. CDR1 and CDR2 from the germline V gene are SGHTA and FQGNSA. DNA for the CDR3: TGTGCCAGAGCTATAGAGGGGTGGCACACCGGGGAGCTGTTTTTT. It specifies CARAIEGWHTGELFF. The full variable domain, in which reference TRBV7-2 and TRBJ2-2 provide the parts outside the CDR3, is GAGVSQSPSNKVTEKGKDVELRCDPISGHTALYWYRQSLGQGLEFLIYFQGNSAPDKSGLPSDRFSAERTGGSVSTLTIQRTQQEDSAVYLCARAIEGWHTGELFFGEGSRLTVL.

The rearrangement joins TRBV10-3 to TRBJ1-5; D gene uncertain. CDR3 length: 15 amino acids. CDR1 is ENHRY, CDR2 SYGVKD, per germline. V gave up 3 bases and J gave up 0 bases, with 9 bases separating them. The CDR3 DNA reads as TGTGCCATCAGTGAAAGCCAGGATAGCAATCAGCCCCAGCATTTT. Translated, it gives CAISESQDSNQPQHF.

This clonotype came up many times. The chain carries TRBV6-5 and TRBJ1-1; D is unclear. CDR3 length: 16 residues. Trimming removed 0 bases from V and 2 bases from J, with 13 bases in between. CDR1 is MNHEY, CDR2 SVGAGI, per germline. This CDR3 reads CASSYSKPGFNTEAFF. In nucleotides, the CDR3 is TGTGCCAGCAGTTACTCGAAGCCAGGCTTTAACACTGAAGCTTTCTTT.

This clonotype was seen repeatedly, ten times or more. The J gene is TRBJ2-7, the V gene TRBV7-6; TRBD1 is a possible D gene (5 bases). CDR3 size: 15 residues. V lost 3 bases, J lost 1 base, and 13 bases lay in between. CDR1 SGHVS and CDR2 FNYEAQ come from the germline V gene. The CDR3 loop is CASSFNIRGSYEQYF. DNA for the CDR3: TGTGCCAGCAGCTTTAACATAAGGGGTTCCTACGAGCAGTACTTC.

This clonotype was seen at least ten times. The chain combines TRBV20-1 with TRBJ2-7; 11 nucleotides align to TRBD2. Trimming cost V 1 base and J 7 bases; bases outside gene matches: 9. CDR3 length: 15 residues. The germline V gene has CDR1 DFQATT and CDR2 SNEGSKA (reference sequence). Written as DNA, the CDR3 is TGCAGTGCTAGAGGGCGTAGCGGGAGGGGTATTGAGCAGTACTTC. As protein: CSARGRSGRGIEQYF.

This clonotype occurred many times. V and J are TRBV2 and TRBJ2-5; 10 positions agree with TRBD1. The trim removed 4 bases at V and 5 bases at J, leaving 4 bases unmatched. The CDR3 is made up of 14 amino acids. Germline CDR1 and CDR2: SNHLY and FYNNEI. CDR3: CASSGTGGWETQYF. CDR3 DNA: TGTGCCAGCAGTGGGACAGGGGGTTGGGAGACCCAGTACTTC. Drawing the rest from reference TRBV2 and TRBJ2-5, the complete variable domain is EPEVTQTPSHQVTQMGQEVILRCVPISNHLYFYWYRQILGQKVEFLVSFYNNEISEKSEIFDDQFSVERPDGSNFTLKIRSTKLEDSAMYFCASSGTGGWETQYFGPGTRLLVL.

This clonotype was counted ten times or more. This sequence joins TRBV7-2 and TRBJ2-7, with D uncertain. Germline CDR1 SGHTA, CDR2 FQGNSA. The V end lost 1 base, the J end lost 0 bases, and 10 bases lay between the germline ends. The CDR3 is 15 residues long. The CDR3 DNA reads TGTGCCAGCAGCTTAGATGCGGAGACCTCCTACGAGCAGTACTTC. Protein sequence: CASSLDAETSYEQYF.

On this clonotype itself: It may be a read error: a sequence one base away is much more abundant. The chain joins TRBV12-3 or TRBV12-4 to TRBJ1-6, with D unclear. CDR3 length equals 15 residues. The CDR3 DNA reads TGTGCCAACAGTCCCCAGCGCTCCTATAATTCACCCCTCCACTTT. This sequence encodes CANSPQRSYNSPLHF.

This clonotype was seen repeatedly, ten times or more. This chain joins TRBV7-9 and TRBJ1-6, with TRBD1 as a possible D gene (5 bases). This CDR3 spans 15 amino acids. V dropped 2 bases and J dropped 7 bases, with 12 bases sitting between them. The V gene's germline CDR1 is SEHNR and CDR2 FQNEAQ (reference sequence). This chain's CDR3 is CASSLLRQGNSPLHF. The CDR3 region has the DNA TGTGCCAGCAGCTTACTCCGGCAGGGAAATTCACCCCTCCACTTT.

V usage is TRBV30 and J usage is TRBJ1-5; 7 bases align to TRBD1. This CDR3 is built from 14 residues. The J segment lost 2 bases and the V segment lost 3 bases, leaving 4 bases of the junction unmatched. CDR1 and CDR2 from the germline V gene are GTSNPN and SVGIG (reference sequence). The CDR3 region has the DNA TGTGCCTGGAGGGAACAGGGGCGCAATCAGCCCCAGCATTTT. Its protein is CAWREQGRNQPQHF.

Of note for this clonotype: The junction does not match germline at one end; this may be a read error. The CDR3 sequence is CAGSPRTGSDEQYF. DNA of the CDR3: TGTGCCGGCAGCCCCCGGACAGGGAGTGACGAGCAGTACTTC. This sequence joins TRBV3-1 and TRBJ2-7, with 8 nucleotides matching TRBD1. CDR3 size: 14 residues. Germline assignment: CDR1 LGHDT and CDR2 YNNKEL (reference sequence).

In nucleotides, the CDR3 is TGTGCCAGCAGTTACGCCAGCAACAATGAGCAGTTCTTC. This codes for CASSYASNNEQFF. This chain uses TRBV6-2 or TRBV6-3 with TRBJ2-1, with D uncertain. This CDR3 comprises 13 residues. Germline V gives CDR1 MNHEY, CDR2 SVGEGT. V was pared by 2 bases and J by 5 bases, with 7 bases between.

The J gene is TRBJ1-1, the V gene TRBV29-1; D possibly corresponds to TRBD1 (6 bases). The CDR3 has 13 residues. Trimming left V 7 bases short and J 0 bases short, with 12 bases between. CDR1 is SQVTM, CDR2 ANQGSEA, per germline. The CDR3 DNA follows: TGCAGCGGAGCAGGGGCCCTGAACACTGAAGCTTTCTTT. Its translation: CSGAGALNTEAFF. Variable domain in full (rest from reference TRBV29-1 and TRBJ1-1): SAVISQKPSRDICQRGTSLTIQCQVDSQVTMMFWYRQQPGQSLTLIATANQGSEATYESGFVIDKFPISRPNLTFSTLTVSNMSPEDSSIYLCSGAGALNTEAFFGQGTRLTVV.

The chain recombines TRBV3-1 with TRBJ2-2; 7 nucleotides match TRBD1. This CDR3 is 15 amino acids long. Germline CDR1 and CDR2: LGHDT and YNNKEL (reference sequence). With 4 bases clipped from V and 5 bases from J, the junction kept 7 bases outside the gene matches. The CDR3 DNA is TGTGCCAGCAGCCGCGGACAGGTTTCAACCGGGGAGCTGTTTTTT. Protein product: CASSRGQVSTGELFF.

The V call is TRBV28, the J call TRBJ1-6; TRBD1 might be the D (6 bases). Per the germline V gene, CDR1 is MDHEN and CDR2 is SYDVKM. Trimming stripped 7 bases from V and 4 bases from J, with 8 bases between. The length of the CDR3 is 13 residues. The CDR3 coding sequence is TGTGCCAGCAACAGGGCTTATAATTCACCCCTCCACTTT. This gives the protein CASNRAYNSPLHF.

This rearrangement joins TRBV11-1 to TRBJ1-1; D is unresolved. The CDR3 runs to 13 residues. CDR1 and CDR2 from the germline V gene are SGHAT and FQDESV (reference sequence). The germline V and J ends were trimmed by 5 bases and 8 bases, with 15 bases remaining between them. The CDR3 is CASSPKDRPEAFF. As DNA, the CDR3 is TGTGCCAGCAGCCCCAAAGACCGTCCAGAAGCTTTCTTT.

With respect to this clonotype: The junction departs from the called germline gene at one end, perhaps through a read error. V and J are TRBV4-1 and TRBJ1-5; no definite D call. The CDR3 totals 16 residues. Germline V gives CDR1 MGHRA, CDR2 YSYEKL. The CDR3 region has the DNA TGCGCCAGCAGCCAAGGGCAGACCGCTAGCTATCAGCCCCAGCATTTT. Amino acid sequence: CASSQGQTASYQPQHF.

A note on this clonotype: A much larger clone differs from this one at a single base, so this may be a read error. The chain combines TRBV12-3 or TRBV12-4 with TRBJ2-2; 10 nucleotides match TRBD2. J lost 1 base, V lost 10 bases, and 3 bases had no gene match. The CDR3 extends over 14 amino acids. CDR3 loop: CATGLAVNTGELFF. CDR3 nucleotides: TGTGCCACTGGACTAGCGGTGAACACCGGGGAGCTGTTTTTT.

This clonotype has ten or more counts. The V call is TRBV27, the J call TRBJ1-1; D gene uncertain. Germline CDR1 reads MNHEY; CDR2 reads SMNVEV (reference sequence). V gave up 0 bases and J gave up 6 bases, with 8 bases separating them. This CDR3 comprises 13 residues. The CDR3 DNA follows: TGTGCCAGCAGTTTATCAATGAGCGCTGAAGCTTTCTTT. Translation gives CASSLSMSAEAFF.

This clonotype was counted many times. The J gene is TRBJ1-6, the V gene TRBV5-1; 7 bases fit TRBD1. V was pared by 4 bases and J by 8 bases, with 9 bases of the junction left unmatched. CDR3 length equals 15 residues. Germline lookup yields CDR1 SGHRS and CDR2 YFSETQ. CDR3 protein: CASSPDRVVDSPLHF. The CDR3 DNA is TGCGCCAGCAGCCCCGACAGGGTCGTAGATTCACCCCTCCACTTT.

The sample holds a few counts of this clonotype. This sequence joins TRBV6-5 and TRBJ1-5, with unresolved D. V was trimmed by 0 bases and J by 7 bases, leaving 7 bases between them. From germline, CDR1 is MNHEY and CDR2 SVGAGI. The CDR3 runs to 13 residues. The CDR3 sequence is CASSYSDRQPQHF. CDR3 coding DNA: TGTGCCAGCAGTTACTCGGATCGCCAGCCCCAGCATTTT.